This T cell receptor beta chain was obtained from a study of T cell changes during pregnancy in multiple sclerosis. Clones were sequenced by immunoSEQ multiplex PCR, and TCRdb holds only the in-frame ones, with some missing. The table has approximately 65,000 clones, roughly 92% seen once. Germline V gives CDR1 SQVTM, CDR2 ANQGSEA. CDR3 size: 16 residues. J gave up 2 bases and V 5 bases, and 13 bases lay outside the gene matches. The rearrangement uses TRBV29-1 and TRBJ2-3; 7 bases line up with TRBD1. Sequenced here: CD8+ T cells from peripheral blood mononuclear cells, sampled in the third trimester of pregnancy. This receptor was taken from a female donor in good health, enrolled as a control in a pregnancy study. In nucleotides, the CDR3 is TGCAGCGTTTATGGGGTGAGGGACAGAGCCACAGATACGCAGTATTTT. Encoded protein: CSVYGVRDRATDTQYF.